These 25 T cell receptor beta chains were sequenced from one sample in a study of identical twins. TCRdb reprocessed the 5' RACE reads with MiXCR, giving one entry per CDR3 protein. The table records around 280,000 distinct CDR3 sequences, 6.5% to 9.5% of them present only once. These sequences were also reported in another study, on yellow fever vaccine responses in identical twins.

The sample taken for sequencing was memory (CD45RO+) T cells sorted from blood. All receptors come from a woman between 18 and 30 years old in good health.

This clonotype was counted ten times or more. The J gene is TRBJ1-4, the V gene TRBV6-1; no clear D gene. Germline V gene sequence: CDR1 MNHNS, CDR2 SASEGT. The V end lost 6 bases, the J end lost 8 bases, and 16 bases lay between the germline ends. This CDR3 is 14 amino acids long. The CDR3 region has the DNA TGTGCCAGCAGCGCTACGGGGATTGGGGAAAAACTGTTTTTT. This translates into CASSATGIGEKLFF.

This clonotype was observed at least ten times. V and J are TRBV19 and TRBJ2-7; D is perhaps TRBD1 (6 bases). There are 13 residues in the CDR3. Trimming removed 5 bases at V and 8 bases at J, with 16 bases between. The V gene's germline CDR1 is LNHDA and CDR2 SQIVND (reference sequence). CDR3 amino acids: CASSPPQGTKQYF. The CDR3 region has the DNA TGTGCCAGTAGTCCGCCCCAGGGGACGAAGCAGTACTTC.

This clonotype was observed a few times. This rearrangement joins TRBV20-1 to TRBJ2-2, with 8 bases identical to TRBD1. CDR1 DFQATT and CDR2 SNEGSKA come from the germline V gene (reference sequence). The CDR3 consists of 14 residues. Losses at the gene ends were 5 bases for V and 4 bases for J; bases not matched to a gene: 6. The chain's CDR3 is CSARTGFGTGELFF. In DNA form, the CDR3 reads TGCAGTGCTCGGACAGGGTTTGGCACCGGGGAGCTGTTTTTT.

This clonotype came up many times. J is TRBJ2-1 and V is TRBV12-3 or TRBV12-4, with D maybe TRBD1 (5 bases). V lost 4 bases and J 10 bases, leaving 8 bases between the germline ends. This CDR3 comprises 11 residues. CDR3 amino acids: CASSSRQEQFF. In nucleotides, the CDR3 is TGTGCCAGCAGTTCCAGACAGGAGCAGTTCTTC.

With regard to this clonotype: This may arise from a read error, as a much more abundant clone is one base away. The genes are TRBV28 and TRBJ1-1, with 9 bases matching TRBD1. After removal of 6 bases from V and 4 bases from J, the junction contained 0 bases not matched to a gene. Germline V gene data show CDR1 as MDHEN and CDR2 as SYDVKM. The length of the CDR3 is 12 residues. The CDR3 protein is CASRTGGTEAFF. CDR3 sequence (DNA): TGTGCCAGCAGGACAGGGGGCACTGAAGCTTTCTTT.

This clonotype was seen at least ten times. The chain couples TRBV7-9 to TRBJ2-1; TRBD1 might be the D (5 bases). This CDR3 has 15 amino acids. V was cut by 3 bases and J by 0 bases, with 9 bases left in between. Germline V gene sequence: CDR1 SEHNR, CDR2 FQNEAQ (reference sequence). In DNA form, the CDR3 reads TGTGCCAGCAGCTTCTCGGACACCTCCTACAATGAGCAGTTCTTC. It is translated as CASSFSDTSYNEQFF.

This clonotype was found many times. The genes are TRBV6-1 and TRBJ1-5; possible D gene TRBD1, 6 bases. Trimming stripped 4 bases from V and 3 bases from J, with 19 bases between. Germline V gene data show CDR1 as MNHNS and CDR2 as SASEGT. CDR3 length: 17 amino acids. The CDR3 spells CASSGGRQSGANQPQHF. In DNA form, the CDR3 reads TGTGCCAGCAGTGGGGGTCGGCAGTCGGGGGCCAATCAGCCCCAGCATTTT.

The CDR3 reads CASRTQARGLSGYTF. The CDR3 DNA reads as TGTGCCAGCAGGACCCAGGCCAGGGGGCTAAGTGGCTACACCTTC. The genes are TRBV28 and TRBJ1-2, with 8 bases aligning to TRBD1. J was trimmed by 7 bases and V by 6 bases; bases with no gene match: 13. Germline-derived CDR1 and CDR2 are MDHEN and SYDVKM. This CDR3 is 15 amino acids long.

A word on this clonotype: A junction end diverges from the germline sequence, so it may reflect a read error. The chain combines TRBV20-1 with TRBJ1-6; the D gene is possibly TRBD1 (5 bases). The germline CDR1 and CDR2 sequences are DFQATT and SNEGSKA (reference sequence). The CDR3 covers 15 residues. For the CDR3, the DNA is TGCTGTGCTAGAGATTCACGAGGGACGGCTTCACCCCTCCACTTT. It is translated as CCARDSRGTASPLHF.

This clonotype was observed a few times. V usage is TRBV4-1 and J usage is TRBJ2-3, with D perhaps TRBD2 (5 bases). CDR1 is MGHRA and CDR2 is YSYEKL in the germline V gene. Trimming took off 3 bases at V and 6 bases at J, with 22 bases between the two ends. This CDR3 region has 17 residues. CDR3 protein: CASSQARVSAGVDTQYF. CDR3 coding DNA: TGCGCCAGCAGCCAGGCGAGGGTCTCGGCCGGGGTGGATACGCAGTATTTT.

The rearrangement joins TRBV28 to TRBJ2-6, with 7 nucleotides matching TRBD1. V dropped 7 bases and J dropped 1; count of bases not matched to a gene: 10. CDR1 and CDR2 (germline): MDHEN, SYDVKM. CDR3 size: 17 residues. The CDR3 DNA is TGTGCCAGCACCGAAGACAGGGTCAGGTCTGGGGCCAACGTCCTGACTTTC. Translated: CASTEDRVRSGANVLTF.

V usage is TRBV29-1 and J usage is TRBJ2-6; D is undetermined. Germline CDR1 is SQVTM and CDR2 is ANQGSEA. Trimming removed 1 base at V and 4 bases at J, with 5 bases between. The CDR3 contains 13 residues. CDR3 DNA: TGCAGCGTTGAAGGGGTAGGGGCCAACGTCCTGACTTTC. It yields the protein CSVEGVGANVLTF.

This clonotype was observed many times. The chain carries TRBV12-3 or TRBV12-4 and TRBJ1-1; 9 bases fit TRBD1. With V trimmed by 5 bases and J by 7 bases, 5 bases remained unmatched. This CDR3 is 13 amino acids long. The CDR3 nucleotides read TGTGCCAGCAGTATGGACAGGGGTTTTGAAGCTTTCTTT. It encodes CASSMDRGFEAFF.

This clonotype was seen only a few times. The rearrangement uses TRBV20-1 and TRBJ2-5; D remains unclear. In germline, CDR1 is DFQATT, CDR2 SNEGSKA (reference sequence). The CDR3 contains 10 residues. Trimming cost V 1 base and J 7 bases, with 4 bases left between them. The CDR3 protein is CSARVGTQYF. The DNA of the CDR3 is TGCAGTGCTAGAGTGGGGACCCAGTACTTC.

This clonotype was found many times. The chain joins TRBV28 to TRBJ2-2; D may be TRBD2 (6 bases). The germline V and J ends were trimmed by 2 bases and 0 bases, with 7 bases remaining between them. Germline CDR1 MDHEN, CDR2 SYDVKM. The length of the CDR3 is 15 residues. The CDR3 loop reads CASSLPGANTGELFF. CDR3 bases: TGTGCCAGCAGTTTACCGGGGGCGAACACCGGGGAGCTGTTTTTT. Together with reference TRBV28 and TRBJ2-2, the CDR3 gives the full variable domain: DVKVTQSSRYLVKRTGEKVFLECVQDMDHENMFWYRQDPGLGLRLIYFSYDVKMKEKGDIPEGYSVSREKKERFSLILESASTNQTSMYLCASSLPGANTGELFFGEGSRLTVL.

This clonotype occurred many times. This chain connects TRBV12-3 or TRBV12-4 to TRBJ2-3; 7 positions match TRBD2. After removal of 6 bases from V and 1 base from J, the junction contained 10 bases not matched to a gene. CDR3 length equals 16 residues. CDR3 in amino acids: CASSWGGVPGTDTQYF. The CDR3 DNA sequence: TGTGCCAGCAGCTGGGGGGGGGTACCCGGCACAGATACGCAGTATTTT.

This clonotype was counted a few times. The chain links TRBV25-1 to TRBJ2-1; 12 bases match TRBD2. The length of the CDR3 is 19 residues. Germline-derived CDR1 and CDR2 are MGHDK and SYGVNS. Trimming took 3 bases from V and 0 from J; bases not matched to a gene: 9. This chain's CDR3 is CASSDRTSGEQNSYNEQFF. The DNA for the CDR3 is TGTGCCAGCAGTGACCGGACTAGCGGGGAACAAAACTCCTACAATGAGCAGTTCTTC.

A few counts support this clonotype. The CDR3 DNA follows: TGCGCCAGCAGCCCGGGTCTGGGGGAGAGCTCCTACGAGCAGTACGTC. Its translation is CASSPGLGESSYEQYV. V gene TRBV4-1 combines with J gene TRBJ2-7; the D gene could be TRBD1 or TRBD2 (5 bases each). V gave up 4 bases and J gave up 0 bases, with 16 bases separating them. Germline CDR1 is MGHRA and CDR2 is YSYEKL. CDR3 length: 16 residues.

The V call is TRBV11-1, the J call TRBJ2-1; 10 bases align to TRBD2. In germline, CDR1 is SGHAT, CDR2 FQDESV (reference sequence). Losses at the gene ends were 1 base for V and 0 bases for J; bases not matched to a gene: 6. The CDR3 is made up of 18 amino acids. The CDR3 is CASSLVAGGPTSYNEQFF. In DNA form, the CDR3 reads TGTGCCAGCAGCTTAGTAGCGGGAGGACCTACCTCCTACAATGAGCAGTTCTTC.

This clonotype occurred many times. The chain has TRBV20-1 and TRBJ2-7; 11 bases line up with TRBD1. There are 14 residues in the CDR3. The germline V gene has CDR1 DFQATT and CDR2 SNEGSKA (reference sequence). The J segment lost 2 bases and the V segment lost 4 bases, leaving 4 bases of the junction unmatched. This CDR3 reads CSAKPGQGAYEQYF. CDR3 DNA sequence: TGCAGTGCTAAGCCGGGACAGGGGGCCTACGAGCAGTACTTC.

This chain joins TRBV20-1 and TRBJ1-1; D gene ambiguous. The CDR3 is 13 residues long. In germline, CDR1 is DFQATT, CDR2 SNEGSKA (reference sequence). V lost 0 bases, J lost 5 bases, and 10 bases lay in between. The DNA for the CDR3 is TGCAGTGCTAGAGATCCGGGGAGTACTGAAGCTTTCTTT. Amino acid sequence: CSARDPGSTEAFF.

In its sample, this clonotype was seen many times. The rearrangement joins TRBV6-1 to TRBJ2-1; D is unclear. The V gene lost 4 bases and the J gene lost 10 bases, with 8 bases spanning the gap. CDR3 length: 11 residues. Germline loops: CDR1 MNHNS, CDR2 SASEGT. CDR3 sequence (DNA): TGTGCCAGCAGTGGTTCGGGCGAGCAGTTCTTC. Amino acid sequence: CASSGSGEQFF.

The chain joins TRBV7-3 to TRBJ1-1; D may be TRBD1 (5 bases). V was cut by 3 bases and J by 3 bases, with 14 bases left in between. The CDR3 spans 15 residues. Germline assignment: CDR1 SGHTA and CDR2 FQGTGA. CDR3 loop: CASSFKGQGDTEAFF. The CDR3 nucleotides are TGTGCCAGCAGCTTCAAGGGGCAGGGAGACACTGAAGCTTTCTTT.

This chain uses TRBV13 with TRBJ2-2, with 9 nucleotides matching TRBD2. V shed 6 bases, J shed 4 bases, and the junction held 9 bases outside the gene matches. The CDR3 has 16 amino acids. Germline assignment: CDR1 PRHDT and CDR2 FYEKMQ (reference sequence). The DNA for the CDR3 is TGTGCCAGCAGTCCGAATGGCGGGGGGGCCACCGGGGAGCTGTTTTTT. Amino acids: CASSPNGGGATGELFF.

This chain joins TRBV6-5 and TRBJ2-1; 9 nucleotides align to TRBD1. The CDR3 covers 12 residues. Germline assignment: CDR1 MNHEY and CDR2 SVGAGI. Trimming cost V 5 bases and J 14 bases; bases outside gene matches: 7. The CDR3 spells CASSRTGEKEFF. The CDR3 DNA reads as TGTGCCAGCAGTCGGACAGGGGAAAAGGAGTTCTTC.